This TCR beta chain was recorded in a study of breast tumors, draining lymph nodes, adjacent tissues (dated by TCRdb to 2016 to 2018). Describing the broader study: The study compared TCR beta repertoires across tumor, adjacent nontumor tissue and axillary lymph nodes from breast cancer patients. The study aimed to assess the relationships and possible T-cell exchange between tumor, surrounding tissue and draining lymph node repertoires in human breast cancer. Results the study describes overall, beyond this receptor: Tumor and nontumor tissue repertoires were significantly more similar in luminal-like than in basal-like breast cancer. The data were judged consistent with most tumor T cells deriving from the lymph node and then expanding within tumor tissue. The study presented the conclusion that tumor T cells originate in lymph nodes as consistent with a hypothesis, not as something directly demonstrated. Tumor T-cell repertoires showed less diversity than lymph node repertoires and more diversity than nontumor tissue repertoires, and tumor T-cell repertoires showed preferential V and J gene usage.

The CDR3 contains 18 residues, cysteine and phenylalanine counted. The read is trimmed to its CDR3 DNA, 54 bases read in frame from base 1. Trimming at the junction amounts to 0 bases on V and 1 base on J, and the germline ends lie 15 bases apart. According to the germline V gene (reference sequence), CDR1 reads LGHDT and CDR2 reads YNNKEL. A word on this clonotype: Its recognized antigen is unknown. No base-level quality is on record; no much larger clone is a single base apart.

Lymph node samples were obtained from the axillary draining lymph nodes of breast cancer patients. These reads were obtained on an Illumina HiSeq 2000. TCR beta chain libraries were generated through multiplex PCR amplification. The amplified TCR beta chain products were analyzed by high-throughput sequencing. Through fastp at Q25 and MiXCR, TCRdb rebuilt clones from the public reads, retaining in-frame beta chains. Duplicate CDR3 protein sequences are folded into a single record with the most common DNA and genes. The sample table holds around 140,000 distinct CDR3 sequences, of which roughly 33% were seen once. The ten largest clones take up around 2.3% of the sample.

The chain is assembled from TRBV3-1 and TRBJ2-2; TRBD1 is a possible D gene, resting on 5 matching bases. The TCR was taken from a female donor with breast cancer. Some clones in this sample may be carry-over from other donors' samples. The sequencing sample was made of axillary lymph node tissue. In nucleotides, the sequence is TGTGCCAGCAGCCAAGATCGGAAAGGGGCCCGGAACACCGGGGAGCTGTTTTTT. The translation is CASSQDRKGARNTGELFF.